Listed below are T cell receptor beta chains from one sample, sequenced in a study of T cell responses to AZD1222 COVID-19 vaccine. Profiling relied on immunoSEQ multiplex PCR, and the TCRdb table lists in-frame clones only, not all of them. The sample yields around 150,000 clones, 88% seen once. The sample consisted of peripheral blood, taken on day 0 of AZD1222 vaccination. These receptors were taken from an adult in good health. Both conserved end residues are part of each CDR3. A D gene is named only where the DNA matches it firmly. Part of the rows lack a size; the others show once, few, many or a class for expanded clones.

.	.	TRBV21-1	TRBJ1-5	TGTGCCAGCAGCAAAAACCTTCCCGAGCTGGGTCCTAGCAATCAGCCCCAGCATTTT	CASSKNLPELGPSNQPQHF
.	.	TRBV7-9	TRBJ1-2	TGTGCCAGCAGACCACAGGGCCTCTATGGCTACACCTTC	CASRPQGLYGYTF
.	.	TRBV28	TRBJ2-7	TGTGCCAGCAGTTCGTTCAGGAAAATCTCCTACGAGCAGTACTTC	CASSSFRKISYEQYF
.	.	TRBV19	TRBJ1-2	TGTGCCAGTAGCTTAAGGGGGTTCTATGGCTACACCTTC	CASSLRGFYGYTF
.	TRBD2	TRBV30	TRBJ2-1	TGTGCCTGGAGAGACGGGACTAGCGGGAGTGGGGCCTACAATGAGCAGTTCTTC	CAWRDGTSGSGAYNEQFF
.	TRBD1	TRBV25-1	TRBJ2-2	TGTGCCAGCAGTGACCTGGGACAGAGAGGGACCGGGGAGCTGTTTTTT	CASSDLGQRGTGELFF
few	.	TRBV7-2	TRBJ1-3	TGTGCCAGCAGATCGGCGAGCTCTGGAAACACCATATATTTT	CASRSASSGNTIYF
.	.	TRBV30	TRBJ1-1	TGTGCCTGGAGTGCGGGAGCCAAAAACACTGAAGCTTTCTTT	CAWSAGAKNTEAFF
.	.	TRBV12-3/TRBV12-4	TRBJ1-2	TGTGCCAGCAGTTTAAGAGTGGGGGACGGCTACACCTTC	CASSLRVGDGYTF
.	TRBD1	TRBV30	TRBJ2-2	TGTGCCTGGAGTATTTACCCCGGACAGGGGGGTCGCGGGGAGCTGTTTTTT	CAWSIYPGQGGRGELFF
.	.	TRBV11-2	TRBJ1-2	TGTGCCAGCAGCCAGGGGCAGAACAACTATGGCTACACCTTC	CASSQGQNNYGYTF
.	.	TRBV7-9	TRBJ1-2	TGTGCCAGCAGCCCCCGTGGAGGGAACCCCCCTAACTATGGCTACACCTTC	CASSPRGGNPPNYGYTF
.	.	TRBV18	TRBJ1-5	TGTGCCAGCTCACCAGATCCAGATTCATGGCCCCAGCATTTT	CASSPDPDSWPQHF
.	TRBD1	TRBV18	TRBJ1-2	TGTGCCAGCTCACCAATCGAGGGAAACAGGGGGCCTTTGGGCTACACCTTC	CASSPIEGNRGPLGYTF
.	TRBD1	TRBV5-4	TRBJ1-1	TGTGCCAGCAGCTTGGCCCAGGGGGCGCGAACTGAAGCTTTCTTT	CASSLAQGARTEAFF
.	.	TRBV4-3	TRBJ2-6	TGCGCCAGCAGCCAAGTCGAGGATGTTCCTCTGGGGGCCAACGTCCTGACTTTC	CASSQVEDVPLGANVLTF
once	.	TRBV7-2	TRBJ2-7	TGTGCCAGCAGCCCCGCAGGGCGGCAGTACTTC	CASSPAGRQYF
.	.	TRBV29-1	TRBJ2-1	TGCAGCGTTGAAGAAGAGCGGCTAGGCTCCTACAATGAGCAGTTCTTC	CSVEEERLGSYNEQFF
.	.	TRBV5-4	TRBJ2-7	TGTGCCAGCAGCTTGTTAGGGGGCTCCTACGAGCAGTACTTC	CASSLLGGSYEQYF
.	TRBD2	TRBV19	TRBJ2-1	TGTGCCAGTAGTATACTAGCGGGAACATACAATGAGCAGTTCTTC	CASSILAGTYNEQFF
few	TRBD1	TRBV28	TRBJ1-4	TGTGCCAGCAGACACCTACAGGGGCGACTTAATGAAAAACTGTTTTTT	CASRHLQGRLNEKLFF
.	.	TRBV4-2	TRBJ1-4	TGTGCCAGCAGCCAAGAACAGGGAACTAATGAAAAACTGTTTTTT	CASSQEQGTNEKLFF
.	.	TRBV19	TRBJ1-5	TGTGCCAGTAGTATAGCTCACGGGGGAGGCCAGCCCCAGCATTTT	CASSIAHGGGQPQHF
once	.	TRBV14	TRBJ2-3	TGTGCCAGCAGCCCCCTGGGTTCCCCTTTGAGAGATACGCAGTATTTT	CASSPLGSPLRDTQYF
.	.	TRBV24-1	TRBJ2-3	TGTGCCACCAGTGATTTACCAGGAGGGCGGGCAGATACGCAGTATTTT	CATSDLPGGRADTQYF
.	TRBD1	TRBV10-3	TRBJ2-5	TGTGCCACCCTGGGACAGCAGCAAGAGACCCAGTACTTC	CATLGQQQETQYF
.	TRBD1	TRBV6-6	TRBJ1-5	TGTGCCAGCATGGACAGGGGAAATCAGCCCCAGCATTTT	CASMDRGNQPQHF
.	.	TRBV6-5	TRBJ2-1	TGTGCCAGCAGTTACATGGTCCAGTCCTACAATGAGCAGTTCTTC	CASSYMVQSYNEQFF
.	.	TRBV6-5	TRBJ1-1	TGTGCCAGCACGTTTGGAGGGCGGGGCACTGAAGCTTTCTTT	CASTFGGRGTEAFF
few	.	TRBV28	TRBJ2-7	TGTGCCAGCAATTCCCAAGGCAGCTCCTACGAGCAGTACTTC	CASNSQGSSYEQYF
once	TRBD1	TRBV5-1	TRBJ2-7	TGCGCCAGCAGCTTGGGGTCCGGGACAGGGGGCTTTTTTATCTACGAGCAGTACTTC	CASSLGSGTGGFFIYEQYF
.	.	TRBV12-5	TRBJ2-3	TGTGCTAGTGGTGCAAGAACAGATACGCAGTATTTT	CASGARTDTQYF
.	TRBD2	TRBV3-1/TRBV3-2	TRBJ2-7	TGTGCCAGCAGCCAAGGAACTAGCGGCTACGAGCAGTACTTC	CASSQGTSGYEQYF
.	TRBD1	TRBV7-9	TRBJ1-1	TGTGCCAGCAGCATCGGGACAGAGATTGAAGCTTTCTTT	CASSIGTEIEAFF
few	.	TRBV25-1	TRBJ1-2	TGTGCCAGTCAACAGGGACCCTATGGCTACACCTTC	CASQQGPYGYTF
.	TRBD1	TRBV7-9	TRBJ1-1	TGTGCCAGCAGCTTAGTACAGGGGGGGACTGAAGCTTTCTTT	CASSLVQGGTEAFF
.	.	TRBV2	TRBJ1-5	TGTGCCAGCAGAGGGGATCTGGGCAATCAGCCCCAGCATTTT	CASRGDLGNQPQHF
few	TRBD2	TRBV24-1	TRBJ2-3	TGTGCCACCAGTGAATCCACTGGACTAGCGGGAGCAGATACGCAGTATTTT	CATSESTGLAGADTQYF
.	.	TRBV7-9	TRBJ2-2	TGTGCCAGCAGCTTACAGGGGCTCACCCGGGAGCTGTTTTTT	CASSLQGLTRELFF
.	.	TRBV6-5	TRBJ1-5	TGTGCCTCGGGGGATAGCAATCAGCCCCAGCATTTT	CASGDSNQPQHF
once	.	TRBV7-8	TRBJ1-5	TGTGCCAGCAGCCGCGCTACAGGATCCCATCAGCCCCAGCATTTT	CASSRATGSHQPQHF
.	TRBD1	TRBV13	TRBJ2-2	TGTGCCGGCCGGACAGGGAACACCGGGGAGCTGTTTTTT	CAGRTGNTGELFF
.	.	TRBV11-3	TRBJ2-1	TGTGCCAGCAGCCCACGGTTCTTC	CASSPRFF
.	.	TRBV7-9	TRBJ2-2	TGTGCCAGCAGCTTGGACAGGAACACCGGGGAGCTGTTTTTT	CASSLDRNTGELFF
.	.	TRBV30	TRBJ1-5	TGTGCCTGGAGTGGTCAAAGCAATCAGCCCCAGCATTTT	CAWSGQSNQPQHF
.	.	TRBV18	TRBJ1-2	TGTGCCAGCTCACCAGGGGCCCGGCAGGGAAGCGGCTACACCTTC	CASSPGARQGSGYTF
.	TRBD1	TRBV5-4	TRBJ1-2	TGTGCCAGCAGCTCCCTAAGACAGGGGCTTTATGGCTACACCTTC	CASSSLRQGLYGYTF
.	.	TRBV3-1/TRBV3-2	TRBJ2-7	TGTGCCAGCAGCCAAGACTGGGATGTGCAGTACTTC	CASSQDWDVQYF
.	.	TRBV7-2	TRBJ2-1	TGTGCCAGCAGCTTAGGTCGGTGGACCGAGCAGTTCTTC	CASSLGRWTEQFF
.	.	TRBV19	TRBJ2-7	TGTGCCAGTCAAGGCAGGCGCGGTGGTGCCTACGAGCAGTACTTC	CASQGRRGGAYEQYF
.	.	TRBV7-2	TRBJ1-2	TGTGCCAGCAGCTTTCTTCGAACTAACTATGGCTACACCTTC	CASSFLRTNYGYTF
.	TRBD1	TRBV9	TRBJ2-1	TGTGCCAGCAGAGGGACAGGAGATCGATACAATGAGCAGTTCTTC	CASRGTGDRYNEQFF
.	.	TRBV5-1	TRBJ2-1	TGCGCCAGCAGCTTGGTCGTCGGACTGAGCTCCTACAATGAGCAGTTCTTC	CASSLVVGLSSYNEQFF
.	TRBD2	TRBV7-9	TRBJ2-3	TGTGCCAGCAGCTTAGTTAGCGGGGGCACAGATACGCAGTATTTT	CASSLVSGGTDTQYF
.	.	TRBV27	TRBJ2-7	TGTGCCAGCAGTCCTGGGCCTCGGGGCGAGCAGTACTTC	CASSPGPRGEQYF
.	.	TRBV5-4	TRBJ1-1	TGTGCCAGCAGCTTGCCGAACACTGAAGCTTTCTTT	CASSLPNTEAFF
once	.	TRBV7-9	TRBJ1-2	TGTGCCAGCAGCACGGACGGAATCTATGGCTACACCTTC	CASSTDGIYGYTF